These 18 T cell receptor beta chains were all obtained from the same sample, sequenced in a study of cytomegalovirus exposure and HLA in healthy donors. The PCR made use of 60 Vbeta and 13 Jbeta primers. The assay was immunoSEQ multiplex PCR, and TCRdb's table has in-frame clones only and misses some. This table holds 160,000 or so clones, around 79% found once. The sample taken for sequencing was PBMCs. These receptors originate from a man aged 40-55 years in good health and CMV-seropositive.

CDR3 amino acids: CASSPGSGRGTGELFF. The CDR3 DNA sequence: TGTGCCAGCTCACCAGGGAGCGGGAGAGGGACCGGGGAGCTGTTTTTT. The chain combines TRBV18 with TRBJ2-2; 8 nucleotides match TRBD2. The junction had 7 bases not matched to a gene; V was cut back by 2 bases and J by 5 bases. The germline V gene encodes CDR1 KGHSH and CDR2 LQKENI. The CDR3 is 16 amino acids.

The rearrangement joins TRBV28 to TRBJ1-3; D perhaps matches TRBD1 (5 bases). CDR1 is MDHEN and CDR2 is SYDVKM in the germline V gene. The V end was cut by 2 bases, the J end by 0 bases, with 11 bases between. The CDR3 extends over 16 amino acids. The CDR3 bases are TGTGCCAGCAGTTTACCGCGACAGTACTCTGGAAACACCATATATTTT. Translation gives CASSLPRQYSGNTIYF.

The CDR3 spells CASSYPDRGDGYTF. The CDR3 region has the DNA TGTGCCAGCAGTTACCCCGACAGGGGAGATGGCTACACCTTC. The genes are TRBV6-6 and TRBJ1-2, with 8 positions matching TRBD1. This CDR3 spans 14 amino acids. Germline V CDR1 and CDR2: MNHNY, SVGAGI (reference sequence). Trimming at V came to 2 bases and at J to 6 bases, leaving 5 bases not matched to a gene.

This rearrangement joins TRBV5-1 to TRBJ2-3; 9 nucleotides line up with TRBD2. Germline assignment: CDR1 SGHRS and CDR2 YFSETQ. Trimming cost V 3 bases and J 1 base; bases outside gene matches: 0. This CDR3 contains 14 residues. CDR3 protein: CASSSSGGTDTQYF. CDR3 in DNA: TGCGCCAGCAGCTCTAGCGGGGGCACAGATACGCAGTATTTT.

This chain connects TRBV11-2 to TRBJ2-1; 16 bases match TRBD2. The germline gives CDR1 SGHAT, CDR2 FQNNGV. This CDR3 spans 18 amino acids. Unmatched junction bases numbered 6, after V lost 5 bases and J lost 2 bases. The CDR3 loop reads CASSPPGLAGGTYNEQFF. In DNA form, the CDR3 reads TGTGCCAGCAGCCCACCGGGACTAGCGGGAGGGACCTACAATGAGCAGTTCTTC.

In DNA, the CDR3 is TGTGCCACCCAGCGCAGGGGACAGGGGAATTCACCCCTCCACTTT. Residues: CATQRRGQGNSPLHF. This chain joins TRBV28 and TRBJ1-6; TRBD1 matches at 10 bases. The length of the CDR3 is 15 residues. Trimming took 10 bases from V and 7 from J; bases not matched to a gene: 10. Germline assignment: CDR1 MDHEN and CDR2 SYDVKM.

J is TRBJ2-7 and V is TRBV27; 7 bases fit TRBD2. V lost 2 bases to trimming and J lost 3 bases; unmatched junction nucleotides: 4. Germline loops: CDR1 MNHEY, CDR2 SMNVEV (reference sequence). The CDR3 sequence is 14 residues long. The CDR3 sequence: CASSLGREIYEQYF. In DNA, the CDR3 is TGTGCCAGCAGTTTAGGGCGGGAGATCTACGAGCAGTACTTC.

The J gene is TRBJ2-1, the V gene TRBV5-1, with TRBD1 matching 9 bases. Trimming removed 4 bases from V and 5 bases from J; junction bases left unmatched: 10. The CDR3 loop spans 16 amino acids. Germline loops: CDR1 SGHRS, CDR2 YFSETQ. The CDR3 sequence: CASSGTGRGAHNEQFF. The CDR3 DNA reads as TGCGCCAGCAGCGGGACAGGGAGGGGGGCACACAATGAGCAGTTCTTC.

Regarding this clone: Other DNA sequences in the sample encode the same CDR3. The rearrangement joins TRBV27 to TRBJ2-7, with 9 bases lining up with TRBD1. The V gene end was trimmed by 5 bases and the J gene end by 2 bases; junction bases not matched to a gene: 4. CDR3 length: 14 amino acids. The germline gives CDR1 MNHEY, CDR2 SMNVEV (reference sequence). CDR3 residues: CASSPRQGAYEQYF. CDR3 nucleotide sequence: TGTGCCAGCAGTCCCAGACAGGGGGCCTACGAGCAGTACTTC.

The rearrangement uses TRBV25-1 and TRBJ2-7; 10 bases are a match to TRBD1. Germline V lookup: CDR1 MGHDK, CDR2 SYGVNS. The CDR3 sequence is 15 residues long. V shed 5 bases, J shed 6 bases, and the junction held 10 bases outside the gene matches. In DNA form, the CDR3 reads TGTGCCAGCAGTCCCCGGGACAGGGGTTCCGTCGAGCAGTACTTC. This codes for CASSPRDRGSVEQYF.

Note on this clone: The sample holds other DNA sequences that translate to the same CDR3. This chain joins TRBV7-2 and TRBJ2-3; 8 positions agree with TRBD2. Looked up from germline, CDR1 is SGHTA and CDR2 is FQGNSA. The CDR3 spans 15 residues. With V trimmed by 1 base and J by 4 bases, 4 bases remained unmatched. In DNA form, the CDR3 reads TGTGCCAGCAGCTTAGGCCTAGCGGGCCCAGATACGCAGTATTTT. Encoded protein: CASSLGLAGPDTQYF.

The chain has TRBV10-2 and TRBJ2-7, with 7 bases that match TRBD2. The CDR3 totals 11 residues. The ends lost 10 bases at V and 6 bases at J; junction bases unmatched: 6. Germline V CDR1 and CDR2: WSHSY, SAAADI. The CDR3 bases are TGCGCCACCCGGGACTACTCCGAGCAGTACTTC. Its translation is CATRDYSEQYF.

V and J are TRBV6-5 and TRBJ2-1; 8 positions agree with TRBD2. V was pared by 4 bases and J by 4 bases, with 6 bases of the junction left unmatched. This CDR3 spans 15 amino acids. CDR1 MNHEY and CDR2 SVGAGI come from the germline V gene. The CDR3 here is CASSSRIAGYNEQFF. CDR3 in DNA: TGTGCCAGCAGTTCCCGGATAGCGGGATACAATGAGCAGTTCTTC.

The V call is TRBV6-1, the J call TRBJ1-2; 7 positions match TRBD1. V trimming: 6 bases; J trimming: 4 bases; junction bases outside the gene matches: 5. Germline lookup yields CDR1 MNHNS and CDR2 SASEGT. The CDR3 runs to 13 residues. The CDR3 region has the DNA TGTGCCAGCAGCAAAGACAGGGTCTATGGCTACACCTTC. Protein sequence: CASSKDRVYGYTF.

About this clone: Sequence at one end of the junction differs from germline and may be a read error. The chain employs TRBV28 and TRBJ2-1; 10 bases match TRBD2. CDR3 size: 14 residues. Germline V gene sequence: CDR1 MDHEN, CDR2 SYDVKM. The CDR3 loop reads CASSTPSSGTSEVF. CDR3 bases: TGTGCCAGCAGTACCCCCTCTTCCGGGACTAGCGAGGTCTTC.

Written as DNA, the CDR3 is TGCAGCGTATTGGGGACTAGCGGATCCTACGAGCAGTACTTC. Its protein product is CSVLGTSGSYEQYF. J is TRBJ2-7 and V is TRBV29-1; 11 bases are a match to TRBD2. Germline loops: CDR1 SQVTM, CDR2 ANQGSEA. V dropped 6 bases and J dropped 1; count of bases not matched to a gene: 5. The CDR3 is made up of 14 amino acids.

The V call is TRBV28, the J call TRBJ1-2; D may be TRBD1 (5 bases). This CDR3 is 14 amino acids long. The V end lost 4 bases, the J end lost 0 bases, and 9 bases lay between the germline ends. Germline V lookup: CDR1 MDHEN, CDR2 SYDVKM. CDR3 in DNA: TGTGCCAGCAGTTCAGGGCCGTCTAACTATGGCTACACCTTC. This translates into CASSSGPSNYGYTF.

The genes are TRBV10-3 and TRBJ2-1; a weak D match, TRBD2 (6 bases). This CDR3 is built from 13 residues. Germline V gene data show CDR1 as ENHRY and CDR2 as SYGVKD. Trimming stripped 5 bases from V and 8 bases from J, with 13 bases between. The CDR3 DNA follows: TGTGCCATCAGTTCCCGCCCGGGGGATGAGCAGTTCTTC. Amino acids: CAISSRPGDEQFF.